This is a list of T cell receptor beta chains from one sample in a study of blood T cells in healthy people across ages. TCRdb processed the 5' RACE reads anew with MiXCR; each CDR3 protein has one entry. The data hold over 750,000 distinct CDR3 sequences, with approximately 25% observed a single time. The data also belong to a second study, concerning T cells of mothers and their children.

The sample taken for sequencing was blood. The receptor set was obtained from a boy aged 10-17 years in good health. The CDR3 runs from the conserved cysteine through the conserved F or W. Each record gives: J gene, V gene, clone size, D gene, CDR3 DNA, CDR3 protein. The D gene is left open where the match is weak. Where a row states a size, it is once, few, many or the class of an expanded clone; other rows omit it.

TRBJ1-3 | TRBV6-6 | - | - | TGTGCCAGCAGTTCCACTGGACGCATCTCTGGAAACACCATATATTTT | CASSSTGRISGNTIYF
TRBJ2-1 | TRBV12-5 | few | - | TGTGCTAGTGGTTTCCAAAGGGATGAGCAGTTCTTC | CASGFQRDEQFF
TRBJ2-7 | TRBV20-1 | few | TRBD1 | TGCAGTGCTAGCCCAATATTCCCGACAGGGGACGAGCAGTACTTC | CSASPIFPTGDEQYF
TRBJ2-3 | TRBV29-1 | few | TRBD2 | TGCAGCGTTCTAGCGGGAGGCTCCACAGATACGCAGTATTTT | CSVLAGGSTDTQYF
TRBJ2-5 | TRBV5-5 | - | TRBD1 | TGTGCCAGCAGCGACTTCGGACAGGGGGAAGAGACCCAGTACTTC | CASSDFGQGEETQYF
TRBJ2-1 | TRBV3-1 | few | - | TGTGCCAGCAGCCAATTATCAGGTTACAATGAGCAGTTCTTC | CASSQLSGYNEQFF
TRBJ2-5 | TRBV7-2 | few | - | TGTGCCAGACGCTGCCAAGAGACCCAGTACTTC | CARRCQETQYF
TRBJ2-1 | TRBV29-1 | - | TRBD2 | TGCAGCGTTGAACCGAGCGGGAGGGGTGAGCAGTTCTTC | CSVEPSGRGEQFF
TRBJ1-1 | TRBV5-1 | - | TRBD1 | TGCGCCAGCAGCTGGGGGACAGCCAACACTGAAGCTTTCTTT | CASSWGTANTEAFF
TRBJ2-1 | TRBV7-9 | - | - | TGTGCCAGCAGCTTTAGACAGACCAATGAGCAGTTCTTC | CASSFRQTNEQFF
TRBJ2-1 | TRBV21-1 | few | - | TGTGCCAGCAAACAGAATGAGCAGTTCTTC | CASKQNEQFF
TRBJ2-5 | TRBV11-3 | - | TRBD1 | TGTGCCAGCACCTGGGGACAGGGGGGGGAGACCCAGTACTTC | CASTWGQGGETQYF
TRBJ2-7 | TRBV3-1 | - | TRBD2 | TGTGCCAGCAGCCACGCCGGGACTAGCGGGTTCTACGAGCAGTACTTC | CASSHAGTSGFYEQYF
TRBJ1-4 | TRBV10-3 | few | - | TGTGCCAGTGCCCCCGGGACTTCCAATGAAAAACTGTTTTTT | CASAPGTSNEKLFF
TRBJ2-3 | TRBV4-1 | - | TRBD2 | TGCGCCAGCAGCAAGACTAGCGGGAGGATCACAGATACGCAGTATTTT | CASSKTSGRITDTQYF
TRBJ2-7 | TRBV9 | - | - | TGTGCCAGCAGCGTAGACCAGGGGGGCCCCCACGAGCAGTACTTC | CASSVDQGGPHEQYF
TRBJ2-3 | TRBV10-3 | - | - | TGTGCCACCAGAGTCCGCCGGCGGGAACCATTTAGAACTAGCACAGATACGCAGTATTTT | CATRVRRREPFRTSTDTQYF
TRBJ2-5 | TRBV24-1 | - | - | TGTGCCACCAGTGAGGGTGGGACCCAGTACTTC | CATSEGGTQYF
TRBJ2-4 | TRBV5-6 | - | TRBD1 | TGCGCCAGCAGCTCGGGACAGGGGGCGCCGAACATTCAGTACTTC | CASSSGQGAPNIQYF
TRBJ1-1 | TRBV13 | - | - | TGTGCCAGCCGTAGCAGCACTGAAGCTTTCTTT | CASRSSTEAFF
TRBJ1-1 | TRBV20-1 | - | TRBD1 | TGCAGTGCTACCTCAACAGGGGGGGGATACAACACTGAAGCTTTCTTT | CSATSTGGGYNTEAFF
TRBJ2-7 | TRBV21-1 | - | - | TGTGCCAGCAGCAAAGACAGGCCTTCTAAGACTAGCGGAGGGGGGGAGCAGTACTTC | CASSKDRPSKTSGGGEQYF
TRBJ2-7 | TRBV27 | - | - | TGTGCCAGCAGTTCAGACCTAGGAAGCAGCCACTACGAGCAGTACTTC | CASSSDLGSSHYEQYF
TRBJ2-5 | TRBV6-1 | many | TRBD1 | TGTGCCAGCAGTGAAATATTTTGGGGACAGAATCAAGAGACCCAGTACTTC | CASSEIFWGQNQETQYF
TRBJ1-3 | TRBV7-9 | - | - | TGTGCCAGCAGCTTACCAGACCCCTCTGGAAACACCATATATTTT | CASSLPDPSGNTIYF
TRBJ2-5 | TRBV3-1 | few | - | TGTGCCAGCAGCCAAGACCCAATACCTCAAGAGACCCAGTACTTC | CASSQDPIPQETQYF
TRBJ2-1 | TRBV9 | few | TRBD2 | TGTGCCACCAGCGTAGGTGCAGCGGGGGGGCAAAATGAGCAGTTCTTC | CATSVGAAGGQNEQFF
TRBJ2-5 | TRBV20-1 | - | - | TGCAGTGCTAGAGATTTGGGCTCAGAGACCCAGTACTTC | CSARDLGSETQYF
TRBJ1-6 | TRBV5-8 | - | - | TGTGCCAGCAGGCTAAGGGACGATTATAATTCACCCCTCCACTTT | CASRLRDDYNSPLHF
TRBJ2-7 | TRBV6-5 | - | - | TGTGCCAGCAGTTACTCTTTCCAGGTACCCTACGAGCAGTACTTC | CASSYSFQVPYEQYF
TRBJ1-2 | TRBV7-4 | few | - | TGTGCCAGCAGCTTATGCTCGGAGTTCTATGGCTACACCTTC | CASSLCSEFYGYTF
TRBJ2-3 | TRBV12-3/TRBV12-4 | - | - | TGTGCCAGCAGTCTAAGGGGTTGGAGGGAAAGGGTGGATACGCAGTATTTT | CASSLRGWRERVDTQYF
TRBJ2-7 | TRBV3-1 | - | - | TGTGCCAGCAGCCAGGGGATCATATACTACGAGCAGTACTTC | CASSQGIIYYEQYF
TRBJ2-7 | TRBV5-1 | few | - | TGCGCCAGCAGCTTGGCGGTGGGGCGAACCTACGAGCAGTACTTC | CASSLAVGRTYEQYF
TRBJ1-2 | TRBV7-2 | - | - | TGTGCCAGCAGCTTGATAGGTTTGAACTATGGCTACACCTTC | CASSLIGLNYGYTF
TRBJ2-1 | TRBV5-1 | - | TRBD2 | TGCGCCAGCAGCTTGGGACTAGCGGGGGTCCTCTACAATGAGCAGTTCTTC | CASSLGLAGVLYNEQFF
TRBJ1-2 | TRBV25-1 | - | - | TGTGCCAGCAGTGACCCGGGAACCTCTAACTATGGCTACACCTTC | CASSDPGTSNYGYTF
TRBJ2-3 | TRBV19 | few | - | TGTGCCAGTAGTATGTTACCTTTGGCGGATGGGAGGACAGATACGCAGTATTTT | CASSMLPLADGRTDTQYF
TRBJ2-7 | TRBV7-9 | - | - | TGTGCCAGCAGCTCGTCGGTGAGGCAATCCTACGAGCAGTACTTC | CASSSSVRQSYEQYF
TRBJ1-5 | TRBV27 | once | TRBD1 | TGTGCCAGCAGTAGGTCCCTGGTTACAGGGGGCAATCAGCCCCAGCATTTT | CASSRSLVTGGNQPQHF
TRBJ2-7 | TRBV28 | - | - | TGTGCCAGCAGTTTATTCGGGGGAGCGAGCTCCTACGAGCAGTACTTC | CASSLFGGASSYEQYF
TRBJ2-7 | TRBV5-6 | - | - | TGTGCCAGCAGCCCCGCCGGGACCCTTTACGAGCAGTACTTC | CASSPAGTLYEQYF
TRBJ1-2 | TRBV29-1 | - | - | TGCAGCGTCCCTCAGGGCTATGGCTACACCTTC | CSVPQGYGYTF
TRBJ1-5 | TRBV7-9 | - | - | TGTGCCAGCAGCGCCTTTGATCAGCCCCAGCATTTT | CASSAFDQPQHF
TRBJ1-4 | TRBV20-1 | - | TRBD1 | TGCAGTGCTAGAGATCGTCAGGGGGCTAATGAAAAACTGTTTTTT | CSARDRQGANEKLFF